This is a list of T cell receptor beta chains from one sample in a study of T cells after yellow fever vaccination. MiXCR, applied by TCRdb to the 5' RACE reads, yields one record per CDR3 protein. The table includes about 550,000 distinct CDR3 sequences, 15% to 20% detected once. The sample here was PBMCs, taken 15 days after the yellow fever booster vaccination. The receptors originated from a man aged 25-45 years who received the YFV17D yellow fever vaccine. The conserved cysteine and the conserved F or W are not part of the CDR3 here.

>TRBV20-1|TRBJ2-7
SATLGDVGNEQY
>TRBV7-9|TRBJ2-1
ASIISETPRSYNEQF
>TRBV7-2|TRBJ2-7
ASSSFGGTGHYEQY
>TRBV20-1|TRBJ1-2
SAPPGTGGEGYT
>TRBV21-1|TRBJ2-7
ASTLMGTSGRIYEQY
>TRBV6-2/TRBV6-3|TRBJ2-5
ASSYQGLETQY
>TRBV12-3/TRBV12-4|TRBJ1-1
ASSLWDTEAF
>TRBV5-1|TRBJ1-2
ASSSTGGTIANYGYT
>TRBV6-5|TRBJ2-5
ASSYSKPRSLETQY
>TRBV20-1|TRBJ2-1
SAEHLAGVSNNEQF
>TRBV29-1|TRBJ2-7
STWGSGTGKNYYEQY
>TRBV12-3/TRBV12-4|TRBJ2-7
ASSSEREGYEQY
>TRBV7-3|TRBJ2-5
ASSLGGGNSETQY